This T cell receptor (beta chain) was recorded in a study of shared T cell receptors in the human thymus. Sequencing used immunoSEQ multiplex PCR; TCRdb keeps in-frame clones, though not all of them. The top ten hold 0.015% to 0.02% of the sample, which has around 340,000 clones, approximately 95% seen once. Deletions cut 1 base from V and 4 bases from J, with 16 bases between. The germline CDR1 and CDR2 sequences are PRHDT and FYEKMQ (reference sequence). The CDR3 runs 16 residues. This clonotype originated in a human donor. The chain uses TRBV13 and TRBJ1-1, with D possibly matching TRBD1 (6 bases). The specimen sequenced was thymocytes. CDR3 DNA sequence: TGTGCCAGCAGCTTAGACCACAGGGAGGGGAGCACTGAAGCTTTCTTT. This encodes CASSLDHREGSTEAFF.